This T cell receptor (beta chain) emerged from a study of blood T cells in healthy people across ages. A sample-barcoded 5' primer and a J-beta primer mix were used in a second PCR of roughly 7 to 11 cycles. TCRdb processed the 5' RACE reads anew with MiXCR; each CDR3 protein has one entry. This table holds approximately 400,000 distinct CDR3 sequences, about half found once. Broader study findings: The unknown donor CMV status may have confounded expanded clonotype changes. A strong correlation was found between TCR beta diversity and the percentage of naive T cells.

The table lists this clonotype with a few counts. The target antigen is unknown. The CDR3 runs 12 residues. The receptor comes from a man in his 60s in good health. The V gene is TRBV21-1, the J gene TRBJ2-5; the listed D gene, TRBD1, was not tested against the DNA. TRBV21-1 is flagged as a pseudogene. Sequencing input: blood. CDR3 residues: CASRDSQETQYF. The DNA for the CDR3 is TGTGCCAGCCGGGACAGTCAAGAGACCCAGTACTTC.